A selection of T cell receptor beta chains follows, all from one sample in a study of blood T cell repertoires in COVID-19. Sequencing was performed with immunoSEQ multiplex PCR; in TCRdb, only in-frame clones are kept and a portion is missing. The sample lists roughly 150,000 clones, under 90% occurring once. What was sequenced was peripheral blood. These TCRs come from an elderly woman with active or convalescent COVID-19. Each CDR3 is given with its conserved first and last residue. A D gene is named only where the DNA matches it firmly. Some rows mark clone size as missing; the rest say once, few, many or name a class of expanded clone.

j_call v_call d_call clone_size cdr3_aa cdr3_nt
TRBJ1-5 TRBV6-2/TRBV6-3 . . CASSDSQVGQPQHF TGTGCCAGCAGCGACTCACAGGTTGGCCAGCCCCAGCATTTT
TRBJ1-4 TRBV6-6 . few CASRSWAEDEKLFF TGTGCCAGCAGATCCTGGGCGGAGGACGAAAAACTGTTTTTT
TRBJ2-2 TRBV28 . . CASRPGQFTGELFF TGTGCCAGCAGACCGGGACAATTCACCGGGGAGCTGTTTTTT
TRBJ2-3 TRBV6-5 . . CASSYVGTDTQYF TGTGCCAGCAGTTACGTCGGGACAGATACGCAGTATTTT
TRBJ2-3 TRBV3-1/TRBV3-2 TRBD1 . CASSQEGGDRGTDTQYF TGTGCCAGCAGCCAAGAGGGAGGGGACAGGGGCACAGATACGCAGTATTTT
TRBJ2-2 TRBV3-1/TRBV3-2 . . CASSFYAGVNTGELFF TGTGCCAGCAGCTTTTACGCAGGGGTTAACACCGGGGAGCTGTTTTTT
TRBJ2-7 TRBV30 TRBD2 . CAWSLSGAGETYEQYF TGTGCCTGGAGCTTATCTGGAGCGGGAGAGACCTACGAGCAGTACTTC
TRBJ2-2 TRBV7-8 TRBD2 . CASSPDWLAGVWLDTGELFF TGTGCCAGCAGCCCCGATTGGCTAGCGGGAGTTTGGCTGGACACCGGGGAGCTGTTTTTT
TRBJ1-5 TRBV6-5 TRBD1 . CASRGTGGNNWSQHF TGTGCCAGCAGGGGGACAGGGGGTAACAATTGGTCCCAGCATTTT
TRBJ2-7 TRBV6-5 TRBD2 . CASSYGTSGAIYEQYF TGTGCCAGCAGTTACGGGACTAGCGGGGCCATCTACGAGCAGTACTTC
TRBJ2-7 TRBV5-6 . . CASSLSREQYF TGTGCCAGCAGCTTGAGTCGGGAGCAGTACTTC
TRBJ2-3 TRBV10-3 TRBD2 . CAISESTSGTLDTQYF TGTGCCATCAGTGAGTCGACTAGCGGGACCTTAGATACGCAGTATTTT
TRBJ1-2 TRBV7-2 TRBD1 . CASSKGAVDYGYTF TGTGCCAGCAGCAAGGGGGCGGTCGACTATGGCTACACCTTC
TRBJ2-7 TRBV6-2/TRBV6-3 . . CASSWEPRYEQYF TGTGCCAGCAGTTGGGAGCCACGCTACGAGCAGTACTTC
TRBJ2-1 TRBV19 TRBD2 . CATRISGRNEQFF TGTGCCACCAGGATTAGCGGGAGAAATGAGCAGTTCTTC
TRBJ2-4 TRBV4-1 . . CASSLDRSNKNIQYF TGCGCCAGCAGCCTGGACAGATCTAACAAAAACATTCAGTACTTC
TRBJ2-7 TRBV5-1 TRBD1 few CASSLQGHEQYF TGCGCCAGCAGCTTACAGGGGCACGAGCAGTACTTC
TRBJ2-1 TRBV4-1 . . CASSQESKIQFF TGCGCCAGCAGCCAAGAATCTAAGATACAGTTCTTC
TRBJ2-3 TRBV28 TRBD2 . CASSLSFGGLAGQGITDTQYF TGTGCCAGCAGTCTCAGCTTCGGGGGACTAGCGGGCCAAGGGATCACAGATACGCAGTATTTT
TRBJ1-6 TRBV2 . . CASSGGRVVSPLHF TGTGCCAGCAGTGGAGGCAGGGTAGTGTCACCCCTCCACTTT
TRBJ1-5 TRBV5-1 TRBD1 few CASSAGTGEPQPQHF TGCGCCAGCAGCGCCGGGACAGGGGAACCTCAGCCCCAGCATTTT
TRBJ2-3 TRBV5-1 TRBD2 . CASSLALAGGIDTQYF TGCGCCAGCAGCTTGGCCCTAGCGGGAGGCATAGATACGCAGTATTTT
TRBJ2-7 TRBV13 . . CASSLGQNYEQYF TGTGCCAGCAGCTTAGGGCAGAACTACGAGCAGTACTTC
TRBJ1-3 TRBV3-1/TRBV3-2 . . CASSHEGVSPGNTIYF TGTGCCAGCAGCCATGAAGGGGTTTCCCCTGGAAACACCATATATTTT
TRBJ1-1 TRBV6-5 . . CASSYSLAGEKVEAFF TGTGCCAGCAGTTACTCTCTGGCAGGGGAAAAGGTTGAAGCTTTCTTT
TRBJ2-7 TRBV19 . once CASSIARDWGYEQYF TGTGCCAGTAGTATAGCCCGGGACTGGGGATACGAGCAGTACTTC
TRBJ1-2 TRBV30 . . CAWDRAYGYTF TGTGCCTGGGACAGAGCCTATGGCTACACCTTC
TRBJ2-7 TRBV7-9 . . CASSSASTHEQYF TGTGCCAGCAGCTCTGCGTCCACCCACGAGCAGTACTTC
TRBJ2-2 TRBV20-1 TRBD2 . CSASSGRGTGELFF TGCAGTGCTAGTAGCGGGAGAGGCACCGGGGAGCTGTTTTTT
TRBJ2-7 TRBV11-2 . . CASSPRDLYEQYF TGTGCCAGCAGCCCCCGGGACTTATACGAGCAGTACTTC
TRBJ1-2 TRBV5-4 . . CASSLEGVDGYTF TGTGCCAGCAGCTTGGAAGGGGTGGATGGCTACACCTTC
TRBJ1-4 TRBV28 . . CASSFAGEEKLFF TGTGCCAGCAGTTTTGCGGGGGAGGAAAAACTGTTTTTT
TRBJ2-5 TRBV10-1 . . CASSESRGMETQYF TGCGCCAGCAGTGAGTCGAGAGGCATGGAGACCCAGTACTTC
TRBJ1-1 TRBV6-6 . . CASTRPGGWTEAFF TGTGCCAGCACCCGACCGGGGGGCTGGACTGAAGCTTTCTTT
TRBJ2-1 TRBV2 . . CASSSSAGSYNEQFF TGTGCCAGCAGTTCGTCGGCAGGGTCGTACAATGAGCAGTTCTTC
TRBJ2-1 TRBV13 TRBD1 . CASSHRQGNEQFF TGTGCCAGCAGCCACCGACAGGGCAATGAGCAGTTCTTC
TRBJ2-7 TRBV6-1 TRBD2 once CASSELGLAAYEQYF TGTGCCAGCAGTGAGCTGGGGCTAGCGGCCTACGAGCAGTACTTC
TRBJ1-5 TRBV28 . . CASSLSQGSQPQHF TGTGCCAGCAGTTTAAGCCAGGGGAGTCAGCCCCAGCATTTT
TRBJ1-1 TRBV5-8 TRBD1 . CASSLAIGTGGGNTEAFF TGTGCCAGCAGCTTGGCCATTGGGACAGGGGGGGGGAACACTGAAGCTTTCTTT
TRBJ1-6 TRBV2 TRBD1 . CASSVDRGNSPLHF TGTGCCAGCAGCGTCGACAGGGGTAATTCACCCCTCCACTTT
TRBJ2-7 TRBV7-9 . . CASSSWGLSSYEQYF TGTGCCAGCAGCTCGTGGGGGCTGAGCTCCTACGAGCAGTACTTC
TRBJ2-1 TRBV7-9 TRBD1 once CASSPTGQGVKFF TGTGCCAGCAGTCCGACGGGACAGGGTGTAAAATTCTTC
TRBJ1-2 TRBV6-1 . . CASSDMPSPRSNYGYTF TGTGCCAGCAGTGATATGCCCTCTCCCCGGTCTAACTATGGCTACACCTTC
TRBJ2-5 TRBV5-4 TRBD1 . CASSSPDRGQETQYF TGTGCCAGCAGCTCCCCGGACAGGGGCCAAGAGACCCAGTACTTC
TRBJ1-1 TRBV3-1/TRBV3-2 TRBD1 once CASSPGTGRTEAFF TGTGCCAGCAGCCCCGGGACAGGGCGCACTGAAGCTTTCTTT